This record covers a single TCR beta chain. This CDR3 has 17 amino acids. With V trimmed by 6 bases and J by 10 bases, 21 bases remained unmatched. In germline, CDR1 is MNHEY, CDR2 SMNVEV (reference sequence). The sample is drawn from a study of cytomegalovirus exposure and HLA in healthy donors. Study details: Of all 400 or so donors who were genotyped, about 80% belonged to the Caucasian-associated ancestry cluster.

PCR amplification relied on 60 Vbeta primers (plus 13 Jbeta primers). Clones were sequenced by immunoSEQ multiplex PCR, and TCRdb holds only the in-frame ones, with some missing. The record lists 150,000 to 200,000 clones, of which the ten most abundant hold 0.7% to 0.8%. The sequence came from a woman in her late teens or twenties in good health and CMV-seropositive. The sequenced material came from PBMCs. V usage is TRBV27 and J usage is TRBJ1-1; 9 bases map to TRBD1. This chain's CDR3 is CASSSQPGQGPTPLAFF. The CDR3 DNA is TGTGCCAGCAGCTCGCAGCCGGGACAGGGCCCCACCCCGTTAGCTTTCTTT.